The next 2 T cell receptor beta chains were all read from a single sample in a study of regulatory T cells in long-lasting Graves disease. Time point defined: newly diagnosed GD, antithyroid drugs for less than 3 months. PBMC RNA was the source of the TCR library. HTBI primers from iRepertoire and Arm-PCR of CDR3 regions yielded the TCR beta libraries. From the multiplex PCR reads, TCRdb called clonotypes with MiXCR, one entry per CDR3 protein. The sample lists roughly 380,000 distinct CDR3 sequences, 16% occurring once. The data also belong to a second study, concerning T cells in Graves' hyperthyroidism and ophthalmopathy.

Sequences were derived from peripheral blood mononuclear cells (PBMCs), sampled at new diagnosis, from a patient treated with antithyroid drugs. These receptors were taken from a man aged 35 to 55 with Graves disease.

This clonotype was seen ten or more times. The chain combines TRBV28 with TRBJ1-3; TRBD1 aligns across 9 bases. CDR1 is MDHEN and CDR2 is SYDVKM in the germline V gene. The CDR3 consists of 15 residues. V dropped 5 bases and J dropped 3; count of bases not matched to a gene: 5. The CDR3 protein is CASSPGDRDGNTIYF. CDR3 in DNA: TGTGCCAGCAGTCCGGGGGACAGGGATGGAAACACCATATATTTT.

The chain uses TRBV4-3 and TRBJ2-3, with 12 bases aligning to TRBD2. The CDR3 is made up of 18 amino acids. J gave up 0 bases and V 1 base, and 5 bases lay outside the gene matches. CDR1 is LGHNA, CDR2 YSLEER, per germline. This CDR3 is CASSQGGLAGGSTDTQYF. The CDR3 region has the DNA TGCGCCAGCAGCCAAGGGGGTCTAGCGGGGGGGAGCACAGATACGCAGTATTTT.